This T cell receptor (beta chain) was recovered during a study of blood T cell repertoires in COVID-19 (dated by TCRdb to the early 2020s). For the wider study: Samples covering the acute and convalescent phases of COVID-19 were provided by collaborators in the United States, Italy and Spain. The prospective study material was composed of cDNA or gDNA derived from T cells, B-cell-depleted T cells, or PBMCs. Subjects who had been exposed to COVID-19, were actively infected with it, or had recovered from it provided the deeply sampled blood TCRbeta repertoires that made up the dataset. The repertoires were released in a freely available public database meant as a resource for research on the immune response to SARS-CoV-2. The samples were drawn from two sources: the first 160 participants of the ongoing ImmuneRACE study, and 1,000 to 1,500 subjects contributed by 6 global collaborators. A de-identified subject ID, COVID-19 status, age in years and sex were almost always included in the sample metadata. Where available, HLA class I and class II types were obtained from metadata supplied by the sample provider rather than from assay-based typing.

One collaborating source in Seattle enrolled patients while the patients were actively infected and followed the patients over time throughout the course of disease. Each collaborating institution followed its own protocols to collect whole blood in K2EDTA tubes. For TCRbeta analysis, collaborators shipped samples in one of three forms: frozen whole blood, isolated PBMCs, or DNA extracted from either of those sample types. What the study reported, not specific to this receptor: How much clinical and demographic metadata was included differed by source and by participant, and the metadata was provided uncurated.

As concerns this clone: It has no known antigen specificity. Base qualities are not recorded, but no much larger clone differs from it by a single base.

TCRbeta CDR3 regions were amplified from genomic DNA by means of the immunoSEQ Assay, a bias-controlled multiplex PCR. Per the original workflow: The number of nucleated cells in each sample was estimated by amplification of reference gene primers within the assay. Sequence reads were collapsed and filtered to measure the absolute abundance of every unique TCRbeta CDR3 rearrangement. For each sample, productive Simpson clonality was calculated as the square root of Simpson's diversity index over productive rearrangements. What TCRdb holds here is the immuneACCESS table cut down to in-frame rearrangements. Part of the clones is not present; checked against another copy, under half of the missing clones reflect an unresolved V gene, and the others are unexplained. V and J calls and clone size are as listed in that table; D and trimming were resolved from the DNA. This sample has 30,000 to 40,000 clones in its table, and just under 75% of those were observed once. 10% to 13% of the sample comes from the top ten.

The source is a man between 65 and 79 years old with COVID-19, enrolled during active disease. The source material was peripheral blood.

The CDR3 amino acid sequence is: CASSLVWDAGSNKNIQYF. The DNA sequence follows: TGCGCCAGCAGCTTGGTTTGGGACGCGGGATCCAACAAAAACATTCAGTACTTC. Here the chain combines TRBV5-1 and TRBJ2-4, and TRBD2 may be the D gene, going by 6 matching bases. The CDR3 goes from the cysteine to the phenylalanine over 18 residues. CDR3 DNA is the only sequence kept; it has 54 bases, read in frame from the first base. V is shortened by 0 bases, J by 3 bases, and the region joining them spans 19 bases. CDR1 and CDR2, looked up from the germline V gene, are SGHRS and YFSETQ.